One and the same sample provided the 31 T cell receptor beta chains below, sequenced in a study of shared clonotypes between healthy human individuals. Clones were read by immunoSEQ multiplex PCR, and TCRdb kept only the in-frame ones, dropping some. This sample has roughly 1,600,000 clones, with 97% to 99% found just once. Sequenced sample: naive CD4+ T cells sorted from blood. Documented subset: CD45RA+ positively selected. These receptors all stem from a man between 25 and 39 years old in good health.

The chain links TRBV21-1 to TRBJ2-3; the table gives TRBD2 as D, unverified against the DNA. TRBV21-1 is shown as a pseudogene. There are 16 residues in the CDR3. The CDR3 sequence is CASSKWQRESPDTQYF. CDR3 DNA: TGTGCCAGCAGCAAATGGCAGCGGGAGTCCCCAGATACGCAGTATTTT.

V usage is TRBV28 and J usage is TRBJ2-5; the match to TRBD1 covers 10 bases. The trim removed 6 bases at V and 7 bases at J, leaving 11 bases unmatched. This CDR3 is built from 15 residues. Germline-derived CDR1 and CDR2 are MDHEN and SYDVKM. The CDR3 here is CASRTTGGSSGTQYF. CDR3 coding DNA: TGTGCCAGCAGAACGACAGGGGGCTCTTCCGGGACCCAGTACTTC.

This chain's CDR3 is CASSLPPAPGTQYF. CDR3 nucleotides: TGTGCCAGCAGTTTACCCCCCGCTCCGGGGACCCAGTACTTC. The rearrangement uses TRBV28 and TRBJ2-5; D is uncertain. Trimming cost V 2 bases and J 7 bases, with 14 bases left between them. From germline, CDR1 is MDHEN and CDR2 SYDVKM. The CDR3 is 14 amino acids.

This rearrangement joins TRBV10-3 to TRBJ2-1, with D perhaps assigned TRBD1 or TRBD2 (5 bases each). Germline values: CDR1 ENHRY, CDR2 SYGVKD. CDR3 size: 13 residues. Between the trimmed V and J ends, which lost 8 bases and 6 bases, there was a span of 14 bases. The CDR3 loop reads CAIAPGLVNEQFF. CDR3 sequence (DNA): TGTGCCATCGCCCCGGGGCTTGTCAATGAGCAGTTCTTC.

The V and J genes are TRBV7-3 and TRBJ2-5; D ambiguous. Germline V gene lookup returns CDR1 SGHTA and CDR2 FQGTGA. V lost 0 bases, J lost 1 base, and 3 bases lay in between. The CDR3 sequence is 13 residues long. The CDR3 spells CASSLTLQETQYF. The CDR3 DNA is TGTGCCAGCAGCTTAACCCTCCAAGAGACCCAGTACTTC.

As concerns this clone: Different DNA sequences within this sample yield the same CDR3. The chain joins TRBV20-1 to TRBJ2-1, with a weak D call TRBD1 (6 bases). The germline V and J ends were trimmed by 5 bases and 6 bases, with 8 bases remaining between them. Germline lookup yields CDR1 DFQATT and CDR2 SNEGSKA (reference sequence). The CDR3 has 11 amino acids. The CDR3 spells CSALRGNEQFF. CDR3 in DNA: TGCAGTGCTCTCAGGGGCAATGAGCAGTTCTTC.

Concerning this clone itself: Other DNA sequences in this specimen translate into the identical CDR3. The chain carries TRBV11-2 and TRBJ2-7; D remains ambiguous. The CDR3 consists of 13 residues. CDR1 and CDR2 (germline): SGHAT, FQNNGV. Trimming cost V 2 bases and J 2 bases, with 7 bases left between them. CDR3: CASSLSVAYEQYF. The CDR3 DNA reads as TGTGCCAGCAGCTTATCCGTGGCCTACGAGCAGTACTTC. The whole variable domain, remainder taken from reference TRBV11-2 and TRBJ2-7, is EAGVAQSPRYKIIEKRQSVAFWCNPISGHATLYWYQQILGQGPKLLIQFQNNGVVDDSQLPKDRFSAERLKGVDSTLKIQPAKLEDSAVYLCASSLSVAYEQYFGPGTRLTVT.

The chain links TRBV9 to TRBJ2-7, with 12 bases fitting TRBD2. Germline CDR1 and CDR2: SGDLS and YYNGEE. Unmatched junction bases numbered 9, after V lost 0 bases and J lost 5 bases. This CDR3 is 17 amino acids long. Written as DNA, the CDR3 is TGTGCCAGCAGCGTAGGACTAGCGGGAGTGGAGTCCCACGAGCAGTACTTC. It codes for CASSVGLAGVESHEQYF.

The CDR3 region is CASSLLAQPQHF. CDR3 nucleotides: TGTGCCAGCAGCTTACTTGCGCAGCCCCAGCATTTT. This chain connects TRBV7-9 to TRBJ1-5; D is undetermined. Germline CDR1 SEHNR, CDR2 FQNEAQ (reference sequence). V was shortened by 2 bases and J by 7 bases, with 6 bases between the two germline ends. CDR3 length equals 12 residues. Together with reference TRBV7-9 and TRBJ1-5, the CDR3 gives the full variable domain: DTGVSQNPRHKITKRGQNVTFRCDPISEHNRLYWYRQTLGQGPEFLTYFQNEAQLEKSRLLSDRFSAERPKGSFSTLEIQRTEQGDSAMYLCASSLLAQPQHFGDGTRLSIL.

V and J are TRBV6-5 and TRBJ1-2; D is possibly TRBD1 (6 bases). V was clipped by 3 bases and J by 7 bases, with 15 bases between them. CDR1 and CDR2 (germline): MNHEY, SVGAGI. The CDR3 sequence is 14 residues long. CDR3 coding DNA: TGTGCCAGCAGTTATGATACGGGGGCGTTTGGCTACACCTTC. It codes for CASSYDTGAFGYTF.

As concerns this clone: Other DNA sequences within the sample encode an identical CDR3. CDR3 bases: TGTGCCAGCAGCGTAGGGGCACAGGGGACCTACGAGCAGTACTTC. The encoded protein is CASSVGAQGTYEQYF. This sequence joins TRBV9 and TRBJ2-7, with TRBD1 matching 7 bases. J was trimmed by 2 bases and V by 0 bases; bases with no gene match: 5. This CDR3 region has 15 residues. The germline V gene has CDR1 SGDLS and CDR2 YYNGEE. The full variable domain, completed using reference TRBV9 and TRBJ2-7, is DSGVTQTPKHLITATGQRVTLRCSPRSGDLSVYWYQQSLDQGLQFLIQYYNGEERAKGNILERFSAQQFPDLHSELNLSSLELGDSALYFCASSVGAQGTYEQYFGPGTRLTVT.

The V call is TRBV6-1, the J call TRBJ2-5; D is unclear. V dropped 2 bases and J dropped 9 bases, with 10 bases sitting between them. The germline V gene encodes CDR1 MNHNS and CDR2 SASEGT. This CDR3 has 12 amino acids. This chain's CDR3 is CASSESYTSQYF. Written as DNA, the CDR3 is TGTGCCAGCAGTGAAAGTTACACTTCCCAGTACTTC.

The rearrangement uses TRBV10-2 and TRBJ2-5; D not resolved. Trimming took 0 bases from V and 5 from J, leaving 10 bases between them. CDR1 is WSHSY, CDR2 SAAADI, per germline. This CDR3 has 14 residues. Written as DNA, the CDR3 is TGCGCCAGCAGTGAGTCGATGGTCGGGGAGACCCAGTACTTC. Protein product: CASSESMVGETQYF.

CDR3 sequence: CASSQLVRETQYF. CDR3 coding DNA: TGTGCCAGCAGTCAACTGGTTCGGGAGACCCAGTACTTC. This chain connects TRBV7-2 to TRBJ2-5; D gene uncertain. The CDR3 contains 13 residues. V lost 6 bases and J lost 5, with 13 bases in between. Germline loops: CDR1 SGHTA, CDR2 FQGNSA. The entire variable domain, with the rest obtained from reference TRBV7-2 and TRBJ2-5, is as follows: GAGVSQSPSNKVTEKGKDVELRCDPISGHTALYWYRQSLGQGLEFLIYFQGNSAPDKSGLPSDRFSAERTGGSVSTLTIQRTQQEDSAVYLCASSQLVRETQYFGPGTRLLVL.

This chain joins TRBV30 and TRBJ1-5; D call uncertain. This CDR3 is built from 14 residues. Per germline, CDR1 GTSNPN and CDR2 SVGIG (reference sequence). Trimming cost V 1 base and J 2 bases, with 9 bases left between them. CDR3 residues: CAWSEGSRNQPQHF. The CDR3 DNA sequence: TGTGCCTGGAGTGAGGGATCTCGCAATCAGCCCCAGCATTTT.

The rearrangement uses TRBV28 and TRBJ2-2; D might be TRBD1 (6 bases). Germline loops: CDR1 MDHEN, CDR2 SYDVKM. V was cut by 7 bases and J by 4 bases, with 13 bases left in between. The CDR3 spans 14 residues. The CDR3 reads CASKPTGSTGELFF. In DNA form, the CDR3 reads TGTGCCAGCAAACCAACAGGGAGCACCGGGGAGCTGTTTTTT.

The rearrangement uses TRBV9 and TRBJ1-3, with 9 bases fitting TRBD1. CDR3 length equals 16 residues. The germline V gene has CDR1 SGDLS and CDR2 YYNGEE. The V and J ends lost 0 bases and 3 bases, in that order; junction bases with no gene match: 4. The CDR3: CASSVARDRVGNTIYF. CDR3 nucleotide sequence: TGTGCCAGCAGCGTAGCCCGGGACAGGGTTGGAAACACCATATATTTT.

The chain joins TRBV2 to TRBJ2-7; D gene unclear. The germline gives CDR1 SNHLY, CDR2 FYNNEI. The CDR3 runs to 16 residues. The ends were cut back, 5 bases at V and 3 bases at J, with 20 bases in the middle. The CDR3 spells CASSPPLVWVSYEQYF. The CDR3 DNA sequence: TGTGCCAGCAGTCCCCCTTTGGTCTGGGTAAGCTACGAGCAGTACTTC.

This chain connects TRBV28 to TRBJ2-2; D is perhaps TRBD2 (6 bases). Trimming cost V 10 bases and J 5 bases, with 17 bases left between them. Germline CDR1 is MDHEN and CDR2 is SYDVKM. CDR3 length: 14 amino acids. The CDR3 loop is CATGALAGTGELFF. In nucleotides, the CDR3 is TGTGCCACCGGGGCACTAGCTGGGACCGGGGAGCTGTTTTTT.

The gene calls are TRBV19 and TRBJ1-3, with a possible D match to TRBD1 (5 bases). Germline lookup yields CDR1 LNHDA and CDR2 SQIVND (reference sequence). Trimming stripped 9 bases from V and 4 bases from J, with 19 bases between. CDR3 length: 15 residues. The CDR3 region is CASRQGVDSGNTIYF. In DNA form, the CDR3 reads TGTGCCAGCCGCCAGGGTGTAGATTCGGGAAACACCATATATTTT.

The chain has TRBV7-2 and TRBJ1-5; D unresolved. Germline loops: CDR1 SGHTA, CDR2 FQGNSA. V was pared by 6 bases and J by 5 bases, with 14 bases between. The CDR3 consists of 14 residues. DNA of the CDR3: TGTGCCAGCAGTTACAGCCGCCGGTATCAGCCCCAGCATTTT. Its protein is CASSYSRRYQPQHF.

This clone was recorded only once. Within the sample, other DNA sequences also encode this same CDR3. V and J are TRBV7-9 and TRBJ1-5; D is uncertain. The CDR3 is made up of 12 amino acids. V lost 1 base to trimming and J lost 7 bases, with 5 bases between them. Per the germline V gene, CDR1 is SEHNR and CDR2 is FQNEAQ (reference sequence). CDR3: CASSLGLQPQHF. The CDR3 DNA is TGTGCCAGCAGCTTAGGTCTCCAGCCCCAGCATTTT.

The rearrangement joins TRBV6-1 to TRBJ1-2, with D unresolved. The CDR3 extends over 14 amino acids. The V gene's germline CDR1 is MNHNS and CDR2 SASEGT. V shed 2 bases and J shed 2 bases, with 9 bases lying between them. In DNA, the CDR3 is TGTGCCAGCAGTGAAACCTATTCCAACTATGGCTACACCTTC. Amino acids: CASSETYSNYGYTF.

The chain employs TRBV13 and TRBJ2-7; perhaps D is TRBD1 or TRBD2 (5 bases each). The CDR3 consists of 17 residues. Germline values: CDR1 PRHDT, CDR2 FYEKMQ (reference sequence). V was pared by 1 base and J by 1 base, with 17 bases between. The CDR3 is CASSLVSGTLKSYEQYF. In DNA form, the CDR3 reads TGTGCCAGCAGCTTAGTCTCGGGGACCCTGAAATCCTACGAGCAGTACTTC.

The V call is TRBV11-3, the J call TRBJ2-3; 9 nucleotides align to TRBD2. Trimming at V came to 5 bases and at J to 3 bases, leaving 9 bases not matched to a gene. From germline, CDR1 is SGHNT and CDR2 YENEEA. The CDR3 has 16 amino acids. This CDR3 is CASSTFSGSSTDTQYF. The DNA of the CDR3 is TGTGCCAGCAGCACCTTTAGCGGGAGTAGTACAGATACGCAGTATTTT.

This clone was recorded only once. The chain couples TRBV29-1 to TRBJ2-2, with D hard to call. The germline CDR1 and CDR2 sequences are SQVTM and ANQGSEA. V shed 4 bases and J shed 6 bases, with 12 bases lying between them. This CDR3 is 13 amino acids long. CDR3 protein: CSVGSGAPGELFF. CDR3 in DNA: TGCAGCGTTGGGTCCGGTGCGCCCGGGGAGCTGTTTTTT.

This clone was seen once. CDR3 DNA: TGTGCCAGCAGACTCTCCGGGACAGGGTTTTTCGATGAGCAGTTCTTC. Amino acid sequence: CASRLSGTGFFDEQFF. V usage is TRBV4-2 and J usage is TRBJ2-1, with 9 bases lining up with TRBD1. With 6 bases clipped from V and 8 bases from J, the junction kept 14 bases outside the gene matches. The germline CDR1 and CDR2 sequences are LGHNA and YNFKEQ. The CDR3 has 16 residues.

The chain couples TRBV6-5 to TRBJ2-7; the match to TRBD1 covers 7 bases. After removal of 7 bases from V and 3 bases from J, the junction contained 9 bases not matched to a gene. The CDR3 is 14 residues long. The germline V gene encodes CDR1 MNHEY and CDR2 SVGAGI. CDR3 sequence reads: CASTDATGLYEQYF. CDR3 sequence (DNA): TGTGCCAGCACCGATGCGACAGGGCTCTACGAGCAGTACTTC.

The rearrangement joins TRBV7-2 to TRBJ2-1; the D is unclear. Germline V gene sequence: CDR1 SGHTA, CDR2 FQGNSA. There are 17 residues in the CDR3. V dropped 4 bases and J dropped 5 bases, with 21 bases sitting between them. The chain's CDR3 is CASSSPETKLFDNEQFF. The DNA of the CDR3 is TGTGCCAGCAGCTCCCCTGAGACAAAATTGTTCGACAATGAGCAGTTCTTC.

The chain links TRBV4-1 to TRBJ2-7; tentatively, D is TRBD1 (6 bases). Germline CDR1 MGHRA, CDR2 YSYEKL. Between the trimmed V and J ends, which lost 4 bases and 2 bases, there was a span of 15 bases. The CDR3 is made up of 15 amino acids. CDR3 region: CASSRSRDTAYEQYF. DNA of the CDR3: TGCGCCAGCAGCCGTTCCCGGGACACCGCCTACGAGCAGTACTTC.

The V and J genes are TRBV5-1 and TRBJ2-5; the match to TRBD2 covers 15 bases. Germline values: CDR1 SGHRS, CDR2 YFSETQ. The CDR3 consists of 16 residues. The V segment lost 4 bases and the J segment 5 bases; nucleotides outside the gene matches: 6. For the CDR3, the DNA is TGCGCCAGCAGCCCGGCCGGGACTAGCGGGAGGGAGACCCAGTACTTC. Translating gives CASSPAGTSGRETQYF. The full variable domain, completed using reference TRBV5-1 and TRBJ2-5, is KAGVTQTPRYLIKTRGQQVTLSCSPISGHRSVSWYQQTPGQGLQFLFEYFSETQRNKGNFPGRFSGRQFSNSRSEMNVSTLELGDSALYLCASSPAGTSGRETQYFGPGTRLLVL.